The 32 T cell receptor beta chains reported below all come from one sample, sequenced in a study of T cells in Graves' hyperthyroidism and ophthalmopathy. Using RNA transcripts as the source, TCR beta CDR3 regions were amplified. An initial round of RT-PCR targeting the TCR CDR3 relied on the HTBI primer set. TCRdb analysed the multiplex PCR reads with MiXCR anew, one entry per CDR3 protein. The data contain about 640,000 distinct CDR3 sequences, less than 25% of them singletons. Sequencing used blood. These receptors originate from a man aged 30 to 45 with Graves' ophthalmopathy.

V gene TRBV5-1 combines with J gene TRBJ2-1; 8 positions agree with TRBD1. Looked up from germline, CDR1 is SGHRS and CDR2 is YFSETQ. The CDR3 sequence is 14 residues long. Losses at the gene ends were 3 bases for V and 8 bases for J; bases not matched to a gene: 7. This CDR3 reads CASSSGQGQHEQFF. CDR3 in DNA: TGCGCCAGCAGCTCAGGACAGGGTCAGCATGAGCAGTTCTTC. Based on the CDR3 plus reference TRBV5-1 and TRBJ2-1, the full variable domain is KAGVTQTPRYLIKTRGQQVTLSCSPISGHRSVSWYQQTPGQGLQFLFEYFSETQRNKGNFPGRFSGRQFSNSRSEMNVSTLELGDSALYLCASSSGQGQHEQFFGPGTRLTVL.

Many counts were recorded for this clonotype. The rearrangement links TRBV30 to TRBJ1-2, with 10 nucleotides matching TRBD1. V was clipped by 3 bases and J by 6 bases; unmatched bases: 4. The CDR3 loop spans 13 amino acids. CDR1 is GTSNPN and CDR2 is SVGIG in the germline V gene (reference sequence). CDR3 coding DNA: TGTGCCTGGAGCAGGACAGGGGGAAATGGCTACACCTTC. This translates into CAWSRTGGNGYTF.

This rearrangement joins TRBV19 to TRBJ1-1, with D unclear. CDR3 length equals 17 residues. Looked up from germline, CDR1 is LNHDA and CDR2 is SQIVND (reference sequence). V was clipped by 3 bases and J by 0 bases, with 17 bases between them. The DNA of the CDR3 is TGTGCCAGTAGTATGAGGGCAACGGCTAACTTGAACACTGAAGCTTTCTTT. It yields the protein CASSMRATANLNTEAFF. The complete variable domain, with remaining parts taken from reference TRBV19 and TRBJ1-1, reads DGGITQSPKYLFRKEGQNVTLSCEQNLNHDAMYWYRQDPGQGLRLIYYSQIVNDFQKGDIAEGYSVSREKKESFPLTVTSAQKNPTAFYLCASSMRATANLNTEAFFGQGTRLTVV.

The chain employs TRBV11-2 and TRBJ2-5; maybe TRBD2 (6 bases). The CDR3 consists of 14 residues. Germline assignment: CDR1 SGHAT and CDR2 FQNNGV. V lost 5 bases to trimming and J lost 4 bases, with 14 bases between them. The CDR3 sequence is CASSQGTVLETQYF. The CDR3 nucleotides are TGTGCCAGCAGCCAAGGGACTGTGCTAGAGACCCAGTACTTC.

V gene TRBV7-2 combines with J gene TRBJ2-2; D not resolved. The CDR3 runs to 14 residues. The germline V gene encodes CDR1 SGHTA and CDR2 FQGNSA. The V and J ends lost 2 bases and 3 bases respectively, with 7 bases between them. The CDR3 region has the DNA TGTGCCAGCAGCTTATCTAAGGACACCGGGGAGCTGTTTTTT. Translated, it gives CASSLSKDTGELFF.

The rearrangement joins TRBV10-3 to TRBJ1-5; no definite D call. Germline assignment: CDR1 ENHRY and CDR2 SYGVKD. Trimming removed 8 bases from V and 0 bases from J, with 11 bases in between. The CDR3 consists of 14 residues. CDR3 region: CAISEGYSNQPQHF. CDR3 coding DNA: TGTGCCATCTCGGAAGGCTATAGCAATCAGCCCCAGCATTTT.

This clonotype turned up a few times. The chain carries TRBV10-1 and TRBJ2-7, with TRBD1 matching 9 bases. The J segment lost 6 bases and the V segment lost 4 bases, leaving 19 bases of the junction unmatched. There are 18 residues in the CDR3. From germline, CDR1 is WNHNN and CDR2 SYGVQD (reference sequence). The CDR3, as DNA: TGCGCCAGCAGTGGTTGGGCCTCGGACAGGGGAAGGGCGGCCGAGCAGTACTTC. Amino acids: CASSGWASDRGRAAEQYF.

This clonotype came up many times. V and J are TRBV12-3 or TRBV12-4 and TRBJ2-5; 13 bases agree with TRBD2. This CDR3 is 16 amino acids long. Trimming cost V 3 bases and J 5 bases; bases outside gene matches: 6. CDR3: CASSFGLAGDVETQYF. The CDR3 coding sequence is TGTGCCAGCAGTTTCGGACTAGCGGGAGATGTGGAGACCCAGTACTTC.

This CDR3 is CASRGTSGRAGYNEQFF. The DNA of the CDR3 is TGTGCCAGTCGCGGGACTAGCGGGAGGGCCGGTTACAATGAGCAGTTCTTC. The genes are TRBV19 and TRBJ2-1; 16 positions agree with TRBD2. This CDR3 has 17 amino acids. CDR1 and CDR2 (germline): LNHDA, SQIVND (reference sequence). Germline trimming cut 8 bases from V and 4 bases from J; bases unmatched to any gene: 8.

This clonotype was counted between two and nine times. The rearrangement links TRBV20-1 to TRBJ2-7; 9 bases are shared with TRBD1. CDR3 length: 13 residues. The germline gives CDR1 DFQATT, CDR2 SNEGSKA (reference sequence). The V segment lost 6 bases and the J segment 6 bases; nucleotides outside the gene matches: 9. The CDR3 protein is CSAPRDRAGEQYF. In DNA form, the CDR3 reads TGCAGTGCACCCCGGGACAGGGCTGGCGAGCAGTACTTC.

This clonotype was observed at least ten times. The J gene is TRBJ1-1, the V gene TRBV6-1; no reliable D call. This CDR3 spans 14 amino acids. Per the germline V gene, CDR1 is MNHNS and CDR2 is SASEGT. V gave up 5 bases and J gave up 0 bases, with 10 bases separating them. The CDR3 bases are TGTGCCAGCAGTTCATACCGGTTGAACACTGAAGCTTTCTTT. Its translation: CASSSYRLNTEAFF.

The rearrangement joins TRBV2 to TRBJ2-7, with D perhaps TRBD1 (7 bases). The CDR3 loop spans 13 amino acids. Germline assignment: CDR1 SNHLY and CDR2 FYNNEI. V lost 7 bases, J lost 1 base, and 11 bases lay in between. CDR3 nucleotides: TGTGCCAGCACCGCGGGACAGTCCTACGAGCAGTACTTC. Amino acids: CASTAGQSYEQYF.

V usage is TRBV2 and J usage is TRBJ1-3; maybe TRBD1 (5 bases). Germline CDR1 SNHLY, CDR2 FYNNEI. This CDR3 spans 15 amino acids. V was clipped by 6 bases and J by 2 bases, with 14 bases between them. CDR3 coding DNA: TGTGCCAGCAGCGAGCAGGGAACCGCTGGAAACACCATATATTTT. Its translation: CASSEQGTAGNTIYF.

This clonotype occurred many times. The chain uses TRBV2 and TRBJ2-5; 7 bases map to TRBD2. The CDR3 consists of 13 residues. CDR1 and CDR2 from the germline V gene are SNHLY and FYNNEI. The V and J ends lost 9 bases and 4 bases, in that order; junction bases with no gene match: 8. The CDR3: CARATSPLETQYF. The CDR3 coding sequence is TGTGCCAGGGCGACTAGCCCTCTAGAGACCCAGTACTTC.

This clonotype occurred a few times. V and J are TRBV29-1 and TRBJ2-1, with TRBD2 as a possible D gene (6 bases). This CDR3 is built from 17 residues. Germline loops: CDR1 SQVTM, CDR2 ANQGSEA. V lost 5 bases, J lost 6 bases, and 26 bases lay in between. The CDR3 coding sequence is TGCAGCGTTCTAATTGTAGGGAGGTCAGTGTGGTTCAATGAGCAGTTCTTC. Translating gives CSVLIVGRSVWFNEQFF.

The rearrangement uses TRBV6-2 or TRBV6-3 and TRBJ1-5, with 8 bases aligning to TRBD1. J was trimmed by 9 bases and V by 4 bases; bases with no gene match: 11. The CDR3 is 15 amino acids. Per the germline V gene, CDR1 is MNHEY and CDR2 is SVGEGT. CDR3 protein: CASSSDRAGGWPQHF. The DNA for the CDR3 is TGTGCCAGCAGTTCGGACAGGGCGGGCGGGTGGCCCCAGCATTTT.

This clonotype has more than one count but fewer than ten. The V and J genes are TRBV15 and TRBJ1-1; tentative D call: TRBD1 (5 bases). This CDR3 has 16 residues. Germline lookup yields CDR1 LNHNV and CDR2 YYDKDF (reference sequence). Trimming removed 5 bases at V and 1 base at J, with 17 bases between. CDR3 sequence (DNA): TGTGCCACCAGCTCTTCACCGGGACTCCGGAACACTGAAGCTTTCTTT. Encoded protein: CATSSSPGLRNTEAFF. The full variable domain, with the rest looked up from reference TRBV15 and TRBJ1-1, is DAMVIQNPRYQVTQFGKPVTLSCSQTLNHNVMYWYQQKSSQAPKLLFHYYDKDFNNEADTPDNFQSRRPNTSFCFLDIRSPGLGDTAMYLCATSSSPGLRNTEAFFGQGTRLTVV.

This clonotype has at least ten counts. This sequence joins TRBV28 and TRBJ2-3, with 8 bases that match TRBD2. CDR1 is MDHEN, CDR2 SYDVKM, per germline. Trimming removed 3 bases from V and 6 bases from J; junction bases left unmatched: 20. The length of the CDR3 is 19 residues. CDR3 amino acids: CASSLAGGDGRASPDTQYF. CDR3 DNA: TGTGCCAGCAGTTTGGCGGGGGGAGACGGGAGGGCCTCACCCGATACGCAGTATTTT. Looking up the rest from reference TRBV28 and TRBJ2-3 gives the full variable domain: DVKVTQSSRYLVKRTGEKVFLECVQDMDHENMFWYRQDPGLGLRLIYFSYDVKMKEKGDIPEGYSVSREKKERFSLILESASTNQTSMYLCASSLAGGDGRASPDTQYFGPGTRLTVL.

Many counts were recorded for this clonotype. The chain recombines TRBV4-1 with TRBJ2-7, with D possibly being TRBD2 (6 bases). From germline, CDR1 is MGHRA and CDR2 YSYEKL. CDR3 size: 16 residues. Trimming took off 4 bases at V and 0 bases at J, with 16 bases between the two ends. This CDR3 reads CASSPLAGRDSYEQYF. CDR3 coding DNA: TGCGCCAGCAGCCCCTTGGCGGGACGGGACTCCTACGAGCAGTACTTC.

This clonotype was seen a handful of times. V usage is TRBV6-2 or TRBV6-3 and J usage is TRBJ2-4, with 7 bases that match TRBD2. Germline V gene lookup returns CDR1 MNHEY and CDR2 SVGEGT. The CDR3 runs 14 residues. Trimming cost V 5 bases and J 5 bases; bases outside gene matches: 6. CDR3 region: CASSRLAVQNIQYF. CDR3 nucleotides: TGTGCCAGCAGTCGCCTAGCGGTCCAAAACATTCAGTACTTC.

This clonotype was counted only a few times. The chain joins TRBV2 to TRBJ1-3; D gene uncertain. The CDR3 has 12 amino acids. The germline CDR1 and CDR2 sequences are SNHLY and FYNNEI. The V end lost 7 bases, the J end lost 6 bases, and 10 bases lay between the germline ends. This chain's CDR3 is CASKAGLNTIYF. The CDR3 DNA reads TGTGCCAGCAAGGCAGGCTTAAACACCATATATTTT.

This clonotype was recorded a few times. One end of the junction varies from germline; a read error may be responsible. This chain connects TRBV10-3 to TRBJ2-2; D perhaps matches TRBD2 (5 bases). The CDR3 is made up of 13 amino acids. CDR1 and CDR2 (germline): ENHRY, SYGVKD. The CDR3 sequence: CAVSSGVTGELFF. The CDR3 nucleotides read TGTGCCGTCAGCTCCGGGGTTACCGGGGAGCTGTTTTTT.

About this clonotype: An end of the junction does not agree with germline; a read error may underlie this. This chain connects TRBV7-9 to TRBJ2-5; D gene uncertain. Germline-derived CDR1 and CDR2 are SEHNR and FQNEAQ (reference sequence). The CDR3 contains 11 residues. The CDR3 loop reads CASSLNDRWHF. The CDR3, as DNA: TGTGCCAGCAGCCTTAATGATAGGTGGCACTTC.

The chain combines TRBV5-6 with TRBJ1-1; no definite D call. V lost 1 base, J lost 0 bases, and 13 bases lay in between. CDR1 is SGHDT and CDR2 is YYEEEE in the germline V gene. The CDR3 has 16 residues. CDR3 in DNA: TGTGCCAGCAGCTTGAAAAGGGTCGGAATGAACACTGAAGCTTTCTTT. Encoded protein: CASSLKRVGMNTEAFF.

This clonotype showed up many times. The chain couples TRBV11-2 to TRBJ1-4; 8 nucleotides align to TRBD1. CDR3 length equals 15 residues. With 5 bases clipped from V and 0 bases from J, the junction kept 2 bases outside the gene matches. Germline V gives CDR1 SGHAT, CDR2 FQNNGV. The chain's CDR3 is CASSEDRATNEKLFF. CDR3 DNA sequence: TGTGCCAGCAGCGAGGACAGGGCAACTAATGAAAAACTGTTTTTT. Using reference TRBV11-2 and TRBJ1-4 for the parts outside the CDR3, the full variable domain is EAGVAQSPRYKIIEKRQSVAFWCNPISGHATLYWYQQILGQGPKLLIQFQNNGVVDDSQLPKDRFSAERLKGVDSTLKIQPAKLEDSAVYLCASSEDRATNEKLFFGSGTQLSVL.

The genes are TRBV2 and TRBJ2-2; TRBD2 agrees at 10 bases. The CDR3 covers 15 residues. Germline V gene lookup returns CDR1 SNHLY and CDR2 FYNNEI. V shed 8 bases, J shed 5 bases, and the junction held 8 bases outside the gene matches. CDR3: CASRKREGRTGELFF. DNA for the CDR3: TGTGCCAGCCGAAAGCGGGAGGGCCGGACCGGGGAGCTGTTTTTT. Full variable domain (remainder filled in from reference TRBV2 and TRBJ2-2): EPEVTQTPSHQVTQMGQEVILRCVPISNHLYFYWYRQILGQKVEFLVSFYNNEISEKSEIFDDQFSVERPDGSNFTLKIRSTKLEDSAMYFCASRKREGRTGELFFGEGSRLTVL.

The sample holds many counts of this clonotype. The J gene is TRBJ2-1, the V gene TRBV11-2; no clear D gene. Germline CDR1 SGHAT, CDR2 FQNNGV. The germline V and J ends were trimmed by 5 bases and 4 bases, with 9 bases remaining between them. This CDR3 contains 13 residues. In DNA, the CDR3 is TGTGCCAGCAGCGCAACGAGTTACAATGAGCAGTTCTTC. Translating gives CASSATSYNEQFF.

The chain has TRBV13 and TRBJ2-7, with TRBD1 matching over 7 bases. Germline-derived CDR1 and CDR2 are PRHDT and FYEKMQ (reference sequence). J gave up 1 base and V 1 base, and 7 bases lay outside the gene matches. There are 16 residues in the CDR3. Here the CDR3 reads CASSLDGTASSYEQYF. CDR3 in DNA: TGTGCCAGCAGCTTAGATGGGACAGCCTCTTCCTACGAGCAGTACTTC.

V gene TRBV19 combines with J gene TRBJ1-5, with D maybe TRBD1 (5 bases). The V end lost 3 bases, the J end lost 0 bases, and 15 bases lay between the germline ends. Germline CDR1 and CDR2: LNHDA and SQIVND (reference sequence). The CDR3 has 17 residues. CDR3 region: CASSIGWGDSSNQPQHF. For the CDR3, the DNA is TGTGCCAGTAGTATTGGTTGGGGAGACAGTAGCAATCAGCCCCAGCATTTT.

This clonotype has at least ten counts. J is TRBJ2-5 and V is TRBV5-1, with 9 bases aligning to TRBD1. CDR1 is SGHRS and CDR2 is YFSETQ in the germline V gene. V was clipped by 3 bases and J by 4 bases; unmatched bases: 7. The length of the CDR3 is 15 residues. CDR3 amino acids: CASSSKTGGLETQYF. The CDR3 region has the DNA TGCGCCAGCAGCTCCAAGACAGGGGGGCTAGAGACCCAGTACTTC.

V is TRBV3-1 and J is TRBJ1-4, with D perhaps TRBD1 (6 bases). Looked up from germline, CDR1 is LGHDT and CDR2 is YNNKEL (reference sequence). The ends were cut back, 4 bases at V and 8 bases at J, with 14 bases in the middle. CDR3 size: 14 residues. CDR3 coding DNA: TGTGCCAGCAGCCCTACAGGGAGGAGGGAAAAACTGTTTTTT. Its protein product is CASSPTGRREKLFF. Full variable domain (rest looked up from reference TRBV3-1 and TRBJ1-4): DTAVSQTPKYLVTQMGNDKSIKCEQNLGHDTMYWYKQDSKKFLKIMFSYNNKELIINETVPNRFSPKSPDKAHLNLHINSLELGDSAVYFCASSPTGRREKLFFGSGTQLSVL.

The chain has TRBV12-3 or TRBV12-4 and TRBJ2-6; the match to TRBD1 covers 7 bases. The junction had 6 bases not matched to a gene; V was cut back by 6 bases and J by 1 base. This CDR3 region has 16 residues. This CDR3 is CASSDRALSGANVLTF. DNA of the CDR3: TGTGCCAGCAGCGACAGGGCCCTATCTGGGGCCAACGTCCTGACTTTC.